The 27 T cell receptor beta chains below all came from one sample that was sequenced in a study of blood T cell repertoires in COVID-19. This table comes from immunoSEQ multiplex PCR, and its TCRdb copy is limited to in-frame clones, with some not included. Of some 96,000 clones listed, almost 90% are singletons. The sequenced sample consisted of peripheral blood. The origin of the receptors is a human donor in a cohort sampled during active COVID-19.

The table lists this clone with a count of one. This chain links TRBV29-1 with TRBJ2-5, with 8 nucleotides matching TRBD1. This CDR3 has 12 amino acids. Losses at the gene ends were 6 bases for V and 5 bases for J; bases not matched to a gene: 5. Germline CDR1 and CDR2: SQVTM and ANQGSEA. The CDR3 here is CSVKTGEETQYF. CDR3 DNA: TGCAGCGTCAAGACAGGGGAGGAGACCCAGTACTTC.

The chain couples TRBV28 to TRBJ2-1; tentative D call: TRBD1 (6 bases). From germline, CDR1 is MDHEN and CDR2 SYDVKM. This CDR3 is 15 amino acids long. Between the trimmed V and J ends, which lost 2 bases and 8 bases, there was a span of 16 bases. The CDR3 is CASSLNPGVGDEQFF. The CDR3, as DNA: TGTGCCAGCAGTTTAAATCCAGGGGTGGGCGATGAGCAGTTCTTC. Looking up the rest from reference TRBV28 and TRBJ2-1 gives the full variable domain: DVKVTQSSRYLVKRTGEKVFLECVQDMDHENMFWYRQDPGLGLRLIYFSYDVKMKEKGDIPEGYSVSREKKERFSLILESASTNQTSMYLCASSLNPGVGDEQFFGPGTRLTVL.

This clone was counted ten times or more. The chain combines TRBV4-2 with TRBJ2-1; the match to TRBD2 covers 10 bases. V was pared by 0 bases and J by 7 bases, with 3 bases of the junction left unmatched. The germline V gene has CDR1 LGHNA and CDR2 YNFKEQ. CDR3 length: 15 residues. The CDR3 region has the DNA TGTGCCAGCAGCCAAGATCCAGCGGGGGGGAATGAGCAGTTCTTC. Encoded protein: CASSQDPAGGNEQFF.

The V call is TRBV21-1, the J call TRBJ1-6; TRBD1, as called in the table, went unchecked against the DNA. TRBV21-1 corresponds to a pseudogene. CDR3 size: 16 residues. Here the CDR3 reads CASSVRDSSYNSPLHF. The CDR3 bases are TGTGCCAGCAGCGTCCGGGACAGCTCCTATAATTCACCCCTCCACTTT.

V and J are TRBV6-5 and TRBJ1-2; 9 bases fit TRBD1. Germline CDR1 and CDR2: MNHEY and SVGAGI. This CDR3 region has 16 residues. Germline trimming cut 4 bases from V and 1 base from J; bases unmatched to any gene: 7. The CDR3, as DNA: TGTGCCAGCAGTTTACAGGGGGCGCAGAGTAACTATGGCTACACCTTC. Translation gives CASSLQGAQSNYGYTF.

The chain combines TRBV6-5 with TRBJ2-1; 7 bases map to TRBD2. The length of the CDR3 is 15 residues. V was clipped by 4 bases and J by 1 base; unmatched bases: 4. CDR1 and CDR2 (germline): MNHEY, SVGAGI. The CDR3 nucleotides read TGTGCCAGCAGTTGGGATAGCGGGTCCTACAATGAGCAGTTCTTC. This gives the protein CASSWDSGSYNEQFF.

The J gene is TRBJ2-5, the V gene TRBV7-8; no reliable D call. There are 14 residues in the CDR3. Germline CDR1 reads SGHVS; CDR2 reads FQNEAQ. Trimming cost V 2 bases and J 5 bases, with 12 bases left between them. The CDR3 sequence is CASSLSVVRETQYF. As DNA, the CDR3 is TGTGCCAGCAGCTTATCGGTGGTACGGGAGACCCAGTACTTC.

The genes are TRBV27 and TRBJ2-7; D gene ambiguous. Trimming removed 4 bases at V and 9 bases at J, with 10 bases between. The CDR3 has 11 amino acids. CDR1 is MNHEY, CDR2 SMNVEV, per germline (reference sequence). CDR3 sequence (DNA): TGTGCCAGCAGTTCCCCTCTTGTGCAGTACTTC. It specifies CASSSPLVQYF.

The V and J genes are TRBV10-3 and TRBJ2-2; D gene uncertain. The CDR3 runs 15 residues. From germline, CDR1 is ENHRY and CDR2 SYGVKD. Trimming stripped 7 bases from V and 6 bases from J, with 18 bases between. CDR3 nucleotides: TGTGCCATCACCTCTCGTCAGGCTTTATCCGGGGAGCTGTTTTTT. It is translated as CAITSRQALSGELFF.

CDR3 sequence: CATGRKGRGTDTQYF. CDR3 nucleotide sequence: TGTGCCACCGGTCGAAAAGGGAGGGGCACAGATACGCAGTATTTT. The J gene is TRBJ2-3, the V gene TRBV7-2; 7 nucleotides align to TRBD2. V lost 10 bases to trimming and J lost 1 base; unmatched junction nucleotides: 11. Per germline, CDR1 SGHTA and CDR2 FQGNSA. The CDR3 spans 15 residues.

CDR3 amino acids: CASSFTVEKLFF. The CDR3 coding sequence is TGTGCCAGCAGCTTTACGGTCGAAAAACTGTTTTTT. The rearrangement joins TRBV7-9 to TRBJ1-4; D gene ambiguous. The ends were cut back, 3 bases at V and 8 bases at J, with 7 bases in the middle. Per germline, CDR1 SEHNR and CDR2 FQNEAQ (reference sequence). The CDR3 extends over 12 amino acids.

The chain is built from TRBV11-2 and TRBJ1-2, with TRBD1 matching over 10 bases. The CDR3 consists of 16 residues. Losses at the gene ends were 5 bases for V and 5 bases for J; bases not matched to a gene: 11. From germline, CDR1 is SGHAT and CDR2 FQNNGV. CDR3 DNA sequence: TGTGCCAGCAGCGCAACCGGGACAGGGGAAAAGTATGGCTACACCTTC. This translates into CASSATGTGEKYGYTF. Full variable domain (outside the CDR3, taken from reference TRBV11-2 and TRBJ1-2): EAGVAQSPRYKIIEKRQSVAFWCNPISGHATLYWYQQILGQGPKLLIQFQNNGVVDDSQLPKDRFSAERLKGVDSTLKIQPAKLEDSAVYLCASSATGTGEKYGYTFGSGTRLTVV.

The rearrangement joins TRBV27 to TRBJ1-6; D is perhaps TRBD1 (5 bases). This CDR3 comprises 16 residues. Germline V CDR1 and CDR2: MNHEY, SMNVEV (reference sequence). Between the trimmed V and J ends, which lost 2 bases and 10 bases, there was a span of 18 bases. CDR3 nucleotides: TGTGCCAGCAGTTTAGGGGGGAAACTTCAATTCTCACCCCTCCACTTT. It codes for CASSLGGKLQFSPLHF.

The chain combines TRBV28 with TRBJ2-1; D may be TRBD1 (6 bases). V dropped 6 bases and J dropped 7 bases, with 19 bases sitting between them. The germline gives CDR1 MDHEN, CDR2 SYDVKM. CDR3 length: 15 amino acids. The CDR3 DNA reads TGTGCCAGCAGCAGGGGTCTCGCCCTGATGAATGAGCAGTTCTTC. Residues: CASSRGLALMNEQFF.

The chain carries TRBV6-5 and TRBJ1-4, with TRBD1 matching 7 bases. CDR1 MNHEY and CDR2 SVGAGI come from the germline V gene. V shed 8 bases and J 8 bases; nucleotides not matched to a gene: 8. There are 13 residues in the CDR3. The CDR3 protein is CASETGSGEKLFF. As DNA, the CDR3 is TGTGCCAGCGAGACAGGGTCGGGAGAAAAACTGTTTTTT.

The table lists this clone with a few counts. The V gene is TRBV6-2 or TRBV6-3, the J gene TRBJ1-3; D not certain. Per the germline V gene, CDR1 is MNHEY and CDR2 is SVGEGT. V dropped 4 bases and J dropped 4 bases, with 5 bases sitting between them. This CDR3 is 12 amino acids long. CDR3: CASSSAGNTIYF. The CDR3 DNA is TGTGCCAGCAGTTCCGCGGGAAACACCATATATTTT.

The gene calls are TRBV30 and TRBJ1-6; 8 bases align to TRBD1. V lost 7 bases, J lost 5 bases, and 7 bases stayed unmatched. CDR1 is GTSNPN and CDR2 is SVGIG in the germline V gene (reference sequence). This CDR3 contains 14 residues. CDR3 amino acids: CAYRQGKDNSPLHF. DNA for the CDR3: TGTGCCTACAGACAGGGGAAAGATAATTCACCCCTCCACTTT. The variable domain in full, completed from reference TRBV30 and TRBJ1-6, reads SQTIHQWPATLVQPVGSPLSLECTVEGTSNPNLYWYRQAAGRGLQLLFYSVGIGQISSEVPQNLSASRPQDRQFILSSKKLLLSDSGFYLCAYRQGKDNSPLHFGNGTRLTVT.

The V gene is TRBV28, the J gene TRBJ1-5; 8 nucleotides align to TRBD1. Germline lookup yields CDR1 MDHEN and CDR2 SYDVKM. The junction had 7 bases not matched to a gene; V was cut back by 3 bases and J by 3 bases. The CDR3 spans 16 residues. The chain's CDR3 is CASSFAGQVINQPQHF. The CDR3 nucleotides are TGTGCCAGCAGTTTTGCGGGACAGGTTATCAATCAGCCCCAGCATTTT. Full variable domain (outside the CDR3, taken from reference TRBV28 and TRBJ1-5): DVKVTQSSRYLVKRTGEKVFLECVQDMDHENMFWYRQDPGLGLRLIYFSYDVKMKEKGDIPEGYSVSREKKERFSLILESASTNQTSMYLCASSFAGQVINQPQHFGDGTRLSIL.

The CDR3 sequence: CATGDGTQYF. DNA for the CDR3: TGTGCCACCGGAGACGGTACGCAGTATTTT. This chain links TRBV6-6 with TRBJ2-3; no firm D call. The V gene lost 10 bases and the J gene lost 8 bases, with 10 bases spanning the gap. This CDR3 comprises 10 residues. From germline, CDR1 is MNHNY and CDR2 SVGAGI (reference sequence).

The CDR3 protein is CASNTGGFNQPQHF. CDR3 nucleotides: TGTGCCAGTAATACAGGGGGCTTCAATCAGCCCCAGCATTTT. The gene calls are TRBV19 and TRBJ1-5, with 9 bases lining up with TRBD1. With V trimmed by 7 bases and J by 3 bases, 4 bases remained unmatched. CDR1 and CDR2 from the germline V gene are LNHDA and SQIVND (reference sequence). The CDR3 extends over 14 amino acids.

The J gene is TRBJ1-2, the V gene TRBV5-1; D is unresolved. Germline V gene sequence: CDR1 SGHRS, CDR2 YFSETQ. V dropped 4 bases and J dropped 1 base, with 8 bases sitting between them. The CDR3 is made up of 13 amino acids. The CDR3 sequence: CASSQQINYGYTF. The CDR3 bases are TGCGCCAGCAGCCAACAGATTAACTATGGCTACACCTTC.

The chain has TRBV28 and TRBJ2-7, with 7 positions matching TRBD1. The CDR3 has 14 residues. Germline values: CDR1 MDHEN, CDR2 SYDVKM. V trimming: 2 bases; J trimming: 2 bases; junction bases outside the gene matches: 3. CDR3 in amino acids: CASSLLQGAYEQYF. In DNA, the CDR3 is TGTGCCAGCAGTTTACTGCAGGGGGCCTACGAGCAGTACTTC.

The chain links TRBV10-3 to TRBJ2-7, with a possible D match to TRBD2 (6 bases). CDR3 length equals 15 residues. V was shortened by 6 bases and J by 4 bases, with 19 bases between the two germline ends. In germline, CDR1 is ENHRY, CDR2 SYGVKD. The CDR3 is CAIRAEGLAGYEQYF. The DNA of the CDR3 is TGTGCCATCAGGGCGGAGGGGCTGGCCGGTTACGAGCAGTACTTC.

The chain carries TRBV5-1 and TRBJ1-3, with 9 bases lining up with TRBD1. Germline V gene data show CDR1 as SGHRS and CDR2 as YFSETQ. This CDR3 contains 17 residues. Trimming took 2 bases from V and 0 from J; bases not matched to a gene: 6. As DNA, the CDR3 is TGCGCCAGCAGCTTAGAGACAGGGGGGAGCTCTGGAAACACCATATATTTT. Amino acids: CASSLETGGSSGNTIYF.

This chain links TRBV7-9 with TRBJ2-3, with 7 bases that match TRBD1. The CDR3 runs to 15 residues. CDR1 and CDR2 (germline): SEHNR, FQNEAQ (reference sequence). Trimming at V came to 5 bases and at J to 3 bases, leaving 8 bases not matched to a gene. The CDR3 DNA reads TGTGCCAGCAGCCCCAGACAGGGTCTGACAGATACGCAGTATTTT. This sequence encodes CASSPRQGLTDTQYF.

This chain links TRBV7-8 with TRBJ2-1; 11 nucleotides agree with TRBD2. The CDR3 is made up of 16 amino acids. CDR1 is SGHVS, CDR2 FQNEAQ, per germline. V gave up 5 bases and J gave up 7 bases; unmatched junction bases: 10. CDR3 DNA: TGTGCCAGCAGCCCGACCTTAGCGGGAGGGTGGAATGAGCAGTTCTTC. Its protein is CASSPTLAGGWNEQFF. The variable domain in full, completed from reference TRBV7-8 and TRBJ2-1, reads GAGVSQSPRYKVAKRGQDVALRCDPISGHVSLFWYQQALGQGPEFLTYFQNEAQLDKSGLPSDRFFAERPEGSVSTLKIQRTQQEDSAVYLCASSPTLAGGWNEQFFGPGTRLTVL.

The J gene is TRBJ2-7, the V gene TRBV18, with D unclear. The germline V gene has CDR1 KGHSH and CDR2 LQKENI. With 2 bases removed from V and 1 base from J, the gap between germline ends came to 6 bases. This CDR3 has 13 residues. CDR3 region: CASSPSGSYEQYF. CDR3 bases: TGTGCCAGCTCACCATCAGGTTCCTACGAGCAGTACTTC.